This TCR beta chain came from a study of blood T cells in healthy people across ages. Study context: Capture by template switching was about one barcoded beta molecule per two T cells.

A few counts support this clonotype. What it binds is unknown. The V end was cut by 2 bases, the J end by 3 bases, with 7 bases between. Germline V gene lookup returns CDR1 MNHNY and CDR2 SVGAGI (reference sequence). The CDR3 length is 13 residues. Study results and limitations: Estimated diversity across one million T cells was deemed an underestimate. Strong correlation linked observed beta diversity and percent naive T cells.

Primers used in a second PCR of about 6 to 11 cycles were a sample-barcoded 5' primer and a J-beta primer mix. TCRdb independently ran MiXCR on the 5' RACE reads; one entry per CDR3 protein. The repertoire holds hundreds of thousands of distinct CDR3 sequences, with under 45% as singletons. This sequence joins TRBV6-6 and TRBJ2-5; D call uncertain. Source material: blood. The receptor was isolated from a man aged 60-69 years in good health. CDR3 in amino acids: CASSYGPEETQYF. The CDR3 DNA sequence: TGTGCCAGCAGTTACGGGCCAGAAGAGACCCAGTACTTC.